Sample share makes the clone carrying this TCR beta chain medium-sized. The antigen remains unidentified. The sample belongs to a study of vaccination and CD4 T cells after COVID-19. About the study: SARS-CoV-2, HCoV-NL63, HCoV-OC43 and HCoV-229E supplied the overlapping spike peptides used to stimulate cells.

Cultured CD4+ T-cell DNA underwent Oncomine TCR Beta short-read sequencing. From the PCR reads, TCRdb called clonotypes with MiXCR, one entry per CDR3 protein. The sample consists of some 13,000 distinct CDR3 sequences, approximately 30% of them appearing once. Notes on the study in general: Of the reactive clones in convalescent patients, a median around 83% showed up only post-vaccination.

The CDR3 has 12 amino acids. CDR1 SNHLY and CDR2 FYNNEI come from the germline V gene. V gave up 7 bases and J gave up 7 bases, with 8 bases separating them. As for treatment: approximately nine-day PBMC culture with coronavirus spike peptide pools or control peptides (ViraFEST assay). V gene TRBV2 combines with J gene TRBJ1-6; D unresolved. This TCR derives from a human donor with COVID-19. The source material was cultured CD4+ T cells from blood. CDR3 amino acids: CASTWANSPLHF. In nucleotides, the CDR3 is TGTGCCAGCACCTGGGCGAATTCACCCCTCCACTTT.